This is a list of T cell receptor beta chains from one sample in a study of identical twins. TCRdb used MiXCR to reprocess the 5' RACE reads, holding one entry per CDR3 protein. Counted here are 600,000 to 700,000 distinct CDR3 sequences, 21% occurring once; the ten biggest clones make up 4.3%. These data were also reused for a study on T cells expressing NK-cell markers.

Sequenced sample: PBMCs. These receptors originate from a young woman in good health. Each CDR3 is given with its conserved first and last residue. The D gene is left open where the match is weak. Clone sizes are given selectively: once, few, many, or a class where the clone is expanded.

clone size	D gene	J gene	V gene	CDR3 DNA	CDR3 protein
NA	NA	TRBJ2-5	TRBV7-9	TGTGCCAGCAGCTTATCAGGGGACGAGACCCAGTACTTC	CASSLSGDETQYF
NA	NA	TRBJ2-7	TRBV5-1	TGCGCCAGCAGCTCCGGGGGACACGTCATCTACGAGCAGTACTTC	CASSSGGHVIYEQYF
NA	NA	TRBJ1-1	TRBV20-1	TGCAGTGCTCCCGGGACTTTGAACACTGAAGCTTTCTTT	CSAPGTLNTEAFF
few	NA	TRBJ2-2	TRBV5-1	TGCGCCAGCAGCTTGGCCTCTGGTCCCGGGGAGCTGTTTTTT	CASSLASGPGELFF
few	NA	TRBJ1-2	TRBV5-1	TGCGCCAGCAGCCGGGACACCAGTTGGGGTGGCTACACCTTC	CASSRDTSWGGYTF
NA	TRBD2	TRBJ2-7	TRBV20-1	TGCAGTGCCGCCCCTTTACTAGCGGGGGGCACCTACGAGCAGTACTTC	CSAAPLLAGGTYEQYF
few	NA	TRBJ2-5	TRBV30	TGTGCCTGCGGGCAGGGGGAGACCCAGTACTTC	CACGQGETQYF
few	TRBD1	TRBJ2-2	TRBV7-9	TGTGCCAGCAGCGGGGGACAGACGAACACCGGGGAGCTGTTTTTT	CASSGGQTNTGELFF
many	TRBD1	TRBJ1-6	TRBV20-1	TGCAGTGCTAGGACAGGGCATAATTCACCCCTCCACTTT	CSARTGHNSPLHF
few	TRBD2	TRBJ2-1	TRBV20-1	TGCAGTACGCTAGGAAGACTAGCGGGAGCCAATGAGCAGTTCTTC	CSTLGRLAGANEQFF
few	NA	TRBJ2-7	TRBV10-1	TGCGCCAGCAGCTCTAGGAGGTTCCACGAGCAGTACTTC	CASSSRRFHEQYF
NA	NA	TRBJ2-7	TRBV7-9	TGTGCCAGCAGCTTAGCGGGGGACCTCCACGAGCAGTACTTC	CASSLAGDLHEQYF
NA	NA	TRBJ2-3	TRBV7-2	TGTGCCAGCAGCCCAGGACCGGAACGGGATACGCAGTATTTT	CASSPGPERDTQYF
once	NA	TRBJ2-5	TRBV3-1	TGTGCCAGCAGCCTAGAACTAGCTCGACAAGAGACCCAGTACTTC	CASSLELARQETQYF
NA	NA	TRBJ2-7	TRBV5-6	TGTGCCAGCAGCTTGGGACTAGATACCTACGAGCAGTACTTC	CASSLGLDTYEQYF
NA	NA	TRBJ1-1	TRBV29-1	TGCAGCCTCCTCTCGTCAGGGGTTGAAGCTTTCTTT	CSLLSSGVEAFF
many	TRBD1	TRBJ2-5	TRBV28	TGTGCCAGCAGAGGACAGGGTAAAAAGACCCAGTACTTC	CASRGQGKKTQYF
NA	NA	TRBJ2-6	TRBV15	TGTGCCACCAGCAGAGGCCGGGTCTCTGGGGCCAACGTCCTGACTTTC	CATSRGRVSGANVLTF
few	TRBD2	TRBJ2-5	TRBV5-1	TGCGCCAGCAGCCTTAGCGGGGGGCTACAAGAGACCCAGTACTTC	CASSLSGGLQETQYF
many	TRBD1	TRBJ2-5	TRBV2	TGTGCCAGCAGGGGACAGGGGGAGACCCAGTACTTC	CASRGQGETQYF
many	NA	TRBJ2-5	TRBV12-3/TRBV12-4	TGTGCCAGCCGACCACCACGACATCAAGAGACCCAGTACTTC	CASRPPRHQETQYF
NA	NA	TRBJ1-1	TRBV18	TGTGCCAGCTCGCCGGAGGGTCTAACTACTGAAGCTTTCTTT	CASSPEGLTTEAFF
few	TRBD1	TRBJ1-6	TRBV12-3/TRBV12-4	TGTGCCAGCAGTCCCCCGACAGGGGATACTTCACCCCTCCACTTT	CASSPPTGDTSPLHF
NA	NA	TRBJ1-2	TRBV9	TGTGCCAGCAGCGCTAGAACTTACACCTTC	CASSARTYTF
NA	NA	TRBJ2-3	TRBV24-1	TGTGCCACCAGTGACCCGAAAGAGAGCGGACATACAGATACGCAGTATTTT	CATSDPKESGHTDTQYF
NA	TRBD2	TRBJ2-7	TRBV27	TGTGCCAGCTCTACAGCGGGGGGGAGCTCCTACGAGCAGTACTTC	CASSTAGGSSYEQYF
NA	NA	TRBJ2-7	TRBV2	TGTGCCAGTGAGAGAGGGGGGGGATCCTACGAGCAGTACTTC	CASERGGGSYEQYF